This T cell receptor (beta chain) was retrieved from a study of TET2 disruption in CD19-targeted CAR T cells (dated by TCRdb to between 2017 and 2018). Turning to the overall study: The number of samples was determined by the original clinical trial design and by which samples were available, and no additional inclusion criteria were applied. The investigation overall reported the following: Conclusions about the CAR T cells of the patient were based on extensive analysis of a single subject.

Read against the paper, the sample's treatment or condition label means: autologous CTL019 cells: CD19 CAR with 4-1BB and CD3 zeta domains. The CD19 CAR incorporated TCR zeta and 4-1BB costimulatory signaling domains. T cells for CTL019 manufacturing were collected from peripheral blood by leukapheresis. The DNeasy Blood and Tissue Kit was used to extract genomic DNA from pre-infusion T cells, peripheral blood, or sorted post-infusion T cells. Worth noting for this clone: Its antigen remains undetermined. The CDR3 end falls 3 residues outside the read, so it is completed with the germline J gene. Additional DNA sequences in this sample encode the identical CDR3.

TCR beta chain deep sequencing was performed with the immunoSEQ assay. The authors processed their data as follows. Only productive TCR beta rearrangements went into calculating clonotype frequencies. This immuneACCESS table, as held by TCRdb, lists in-frame sequences with V and J called but not all clones. Of the missing ones, under half trace to an unresolved V gene in checked studies; the others have no known cause. V, J and clone size reflect that table, while D and trimming were determined from the DNA. For this sample, the table gives 20,000 to 30,000 clones. The ten largest clones represent under 2.5% of the sample. From a lookup of the germline V gene, CDR1 and CDR2 are SGHDT and YYEEEE. The CDR3 sequence holds 11 residues, the cysteine and phenylalanine included. Of the CDR3's DNA, 24 bases were read; they are in frame from base 1.

The chain joins TRBV5-6 to TRBJ1-2, with TRBD1 matching 7 junction bases. This TCR derives from a man in his 70s with chronic lymphocytic leukemia. The sequencing used CD8- CAR+ T cells sorted from cultured blood T cells, collected for CD19 CAR T cell therapy. This specimen's cell subset or site label, per the study, means: CD8-negative CAR-positive T cells from the infusion product. The covered CDR3 bases are TGTGCCAGCAGCCTGACAGGGCGC. Its amino acids are CASSLTGR. The complete CDR3 reads CASSLTGRYTF.